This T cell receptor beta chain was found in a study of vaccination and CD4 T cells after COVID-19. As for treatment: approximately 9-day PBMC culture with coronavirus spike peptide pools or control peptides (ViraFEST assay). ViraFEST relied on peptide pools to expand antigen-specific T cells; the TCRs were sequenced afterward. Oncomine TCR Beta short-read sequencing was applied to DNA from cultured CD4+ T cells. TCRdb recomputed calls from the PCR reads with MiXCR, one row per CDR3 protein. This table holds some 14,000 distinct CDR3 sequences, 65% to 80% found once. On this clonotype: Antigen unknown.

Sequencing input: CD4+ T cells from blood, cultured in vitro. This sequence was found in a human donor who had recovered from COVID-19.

The CDR3 spells CASSLVGMSSYNEQFF. CDR3 nucleotide sequence: TGTGCCAGCAGCTTAGTGGGGATGAGCTCCTACAATGAGCAGTTCTTC. The chain has TRBV7-2 and TRBJ2-1; D unresolved. The V end lost 1 base, the J end lost 0 bases, and 10 bases lay between the germline ends. Germline-derived CDR1 and CDR2 are SGHTA and FQGNSA. The CDR3 consists of 16 residues.